This T cell receptor beta chain was sequenced in a study of T cells after yellow fever vaccination. Study-wide background: Low-cell-number fractions underwent preparation using SMART-Seq v4 Ultra Low Input.

This clonotype was picked up a small number of times. TCRdb redid the calling of the 5' RACE reads with MiXCR, one entry per CDR3 protein. Found here are more than 80,000 distinct CDR3 sequences, 5.8% of them singletons; the top ten hold 35% to 45%. This CDR3 region has 14 residues. Trimming removed 10 bases from V and 3 bases from J; junction bases left unmatched: 9. Germline values: CDR1 SGHRS, CDR2 YFSETQ. This specimen was CD8+ T cells sorted from PBMCs, taken 10 days after the yellow fever booster vaccination. The TCR comes from a man between 18 and 35 years old who received the YFV17D yellow fever vaccine. V gene TRBV5-1 combines with J gene TRBJ2-5; 10 bases match TRBD2. DNA for the CDR3: TGCGCCTTCCGTAGCGGGGGGCCGGAAGAGACCCAGTACTTC. Protein sequence: CAFRSGGPEETQYF.